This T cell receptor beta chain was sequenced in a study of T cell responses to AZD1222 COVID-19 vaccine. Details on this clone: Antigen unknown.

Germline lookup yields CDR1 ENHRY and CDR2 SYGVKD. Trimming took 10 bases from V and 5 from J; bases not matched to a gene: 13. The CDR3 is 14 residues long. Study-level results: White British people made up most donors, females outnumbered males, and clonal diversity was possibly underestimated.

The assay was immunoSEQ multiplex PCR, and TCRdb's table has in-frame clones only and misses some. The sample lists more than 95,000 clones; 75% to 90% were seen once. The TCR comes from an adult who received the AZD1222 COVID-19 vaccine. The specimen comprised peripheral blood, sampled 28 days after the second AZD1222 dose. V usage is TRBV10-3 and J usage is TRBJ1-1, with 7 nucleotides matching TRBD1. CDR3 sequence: CATGKEGAGTEAFF. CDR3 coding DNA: TGTGCCACCGGTAAGGAGGGGGCTGGGACTGAAGCTTTCTTT.